These T cell receptor beta chains were read from a single sample in a study of shared clonotypes between healthy human individuals. Assay used: immunoSEQ multiplex PCR; TCRdb lists only in-frame clones, some missing. This sample carries roughly 2.4 million clones, under 97% of them seen once, and the ten largest clones take around 0.13%. Source material: naive CD4+ T cells sorted from blood. All receptors derive from a young man in good health. Each CDR3 is given with its conserved first and last residue.

>TRBV28
CASGLRDGVYGYTF
>TRBV6-6
CASSNLGGKAKNIQYF
>TRBV10-3
CAISDSMAGANQPQHF
>TRBV9
CASSGLAGAGTGELFF
>TRBV9
CASSVGKATEQYF
>TRBV7-2
CASSLRQGENEKLFF
>TRBV11-1
CASSLGAFEQYF
>TRBV2
CASSGTTADSPLHF
>TRBV4-1
CASSPAVRKLFF
>TRBV5-4
CASSLALGPKNIQYF
>TRBV5-1
CASSLEGRSTDTQYF
>TRBV19
CASGGTGNQPQHF
>TRBV10-2
CASSNRVNQPQHF
>TRBV6-4
CATKGTEAFF
>TRBV7-2
CASSQAMGLFSGNTIYF
>TRBV5-1
CASSFIAGGLTDTQYF
>TRBV7-6
CASSAQTGGSTEAFF
>TRBV30
CAWLSEGSTEAFF
>TRBV18
CASSHSNNSPLHF
>TRBV11-2
CASSPGLVNTGELFF
>TRBV5-8
CASSLGSPNTGELFF
>TRBV5-1
CASSRDRGADTQYF
>TRBV29-1
CSVELAGSQETQYF
>TRBV21-1
CASSKTGGNQPQHF
>TRBV5-5
CASSLVAGGAYEQYF
>TRBV11-1
CASSSGQLNEKLFF
>TRBV5-1
CASSDTYEQYF
>TRBV9
CASSVELAETQYF
>TRBV5-4
CASTPRLAGTALYGYTF
>TRBV11-2
CASSPRLAGDNNEQFF
>TRBV2
CASSEGGGLDGYTF
>TRBV19
CASSPEGTGQNIQYF
>TRBV6-1
CASSVAGTNEQFF
>TRBV7-9
CASSFQDSSGNTIYF
>TRBV29-1
CSGLDLGGAFF
>TRBV5-6
CASSLWLAEITDTQYF
>TRBV30
CACTLRDRGGETQYF
>TRBV30
CAWSVDIQENQPQHF
>TRBV5-1
CASSKGQGAGEKLFF
>TRBV5-1
CASSFGQGTQETQYF
>TRBV9
CASSARTGERTDTQYF
>TRBV9
CASSVVPHSGGSQETQYF
>TRBV7-8
CASSLGRGEKLFF
>TRBV6-1
CASTSSSYNEQFF
>TRBV10-3
CAIREDRDTETFF
>TRBV18
CASSLASGTYEQYF
>TRBV7-8
CASRRVDYEQYF
>TRBV6-5
CASSLLAFRGETQYF
>TRBV14
CASSLGGGTDTQYF
>TRBV30
CAWSVHETQYF
>TRBV30
CAWQTGLNTEAFF
>TRBV5-4
CASSLFGIRLTTGETQYF
>TRBV18
CASSPSRQSNYGYTF
>TRBV10-3
CAISEGDLAKNIQYF
>TRBV4-1
CASSQAQGASYGYTF
>TRBV18
CASSPRARSATQETQYF
>TRBV7-9
CASSLAEGRVPDTQYF
>TRBV5-1
CASSDGTGGVETQYF
>TRBV2
CASSAGTGSSQPQHF
>TRBV2
CASSEQAGNYGYTF